Below are 31 T cell receptor beta chains sequenced from a single sample in a study of patients and donors after allogeneic stem cell transplantation. TCRdb fed the RT-PCR reads into MiXCR, producing one record per CDR3 protein. The sample carries over 400,000 distinct CDR3 sequences, approximately 16% recorded once. Sequencing input: blood, either unsorted or a sorted T cell fraction (not recorded which). The receptor set was obtained from a human donor who was either an allogeneic HSCT recipient or a stem cell or donor lymphocyte infusion donor (not recorded which). It is not recorded whose cells these are; they may come from a transplant donor.

In its sample, this clonotype was seen a few times. The chain recombines TRBV15 with TRBJ2-2; D possibly matches TRBD1 or TRBD2 (5 bases each). Germline CDR1 is LNHNV and CDR2 is YYDKDF (reference sequence). V gave up 1 base and J gave up 2 bases, with 14 bases separating them. This CDR3 has 17 amino acids. In DNA form, the CDR3 reads TGTGCCACCAGCAGAGGTTGGGGGACCCAAAACACCGGGGAGCTGTTTTTT. It codes for CATSRGWGTQNTGELFF.

This clonotype was counted only a few times. The chain uses TRBV12-3 or TRBV12-4 and TRBJ2-2, with D perhaps matching TRBD2 (6 bases). This CDR3 comprises 14 residues. Trimming cost V 6 bases and J 5 bases, with 13 bases left between them. CDR3 in DNA: TGTGCCAGCAGAACCGGGACTGAGACCGGGGAGCTGTTTTTT. Protein product: CASRTGTETGELFF.

This clonotype showed up just a few times. The chain carries TRBV7-9 and TRBJ2-1; no clear D. This CDR3 has 16 amino acids. Germline loops: CDR1 SEHNR, CDR2 FQNEAQ (reference sequence). Trimming cost V 3 bases and J 0 bases, with 12 bases left between them. This chain's CDR3 is CASSFRSVNSYNEQFF. CDR3 coding DNA: TGTGCCAGCAGCTTTCGCTCCGTTAACTCCTACAATGAGCAGTTCTTC.

V is TRBV6-1 and J is TRBJ2-2; 10 bases map to TRBD1. The CDR3 has 16 residues. Germline-derived CDR1 and CDR2 are MNHNS and SASEGT. Losses at the gene ends were 6 bases for V and 4 bases for J; bases not matched to a gene: 8. The CDR3 nucleotides are TGTGCCAGCAGGACCGGGACAGGGGACCTCACCGGGGAGCTGTTTTTT. This sequence encodes CASRTGTGDLTGELFF.

CDR3 bases: TGTGCCATCGTTCGAGACCGTGACCCGCTTAATTCACCCCTCCACTTT. Protein product: CAIVRDRDPLNSPLHF. The V call is TRBV21-1, the J call TRBJ1-6. TRBV21-1 is tagged as a pseudogene. This CDR3 is built from 16 residues.

The rearrangement joins TRBV24-1 to TRBJ2-2; TRBD1 agrees at 11 bases. The CDR3 extends over 17 amino acids. Unmatched junction bases numbered 8, after V lost 5 bases and J lost 4 bases. Germline CDR1 reads KGHDR; CDR2 reads SFDVKD. The CDR3 spells CATSGRTGGRGTGELFF. In DNA form, the CDR3 reads TGTGCCACCAGTGGCCGGACAGGGGGCAGGGGCACCGGGGAGCTGTTTTTT.

The table lists this clonotype with a few counts. This chain joins TRBV20-1 and TRBJ2-7; TRBD2 aligns across 9 bases. The junction had 8 bases not matched to a gene; V was cut back by 2 bases and J by 0 bases. The CDR3 has 16 amino acids. Germline CDR1 and CDR2: DFQATT and SNEGSKA (reference sequence). CDR3 DNA sequence: TGCAGTGCTAGAAGACCCTCTAGCGGGATCTCCTACGAGCAGTACTTC. Translating gives CSARRPSSGISYEQYF.

The chain employs TRBV20-1 and TRBJ2-7, with 11 bases matching TRBD2. The germline gives CDR1 DFQATT, CDR2 SNEGSKA (reference sequence). CDR3 length: 14 amino acids. V dropped 6 bases and J dropped 0; count of bases not matched to a gene: 4. Here the CDR3 reads CSAAGTSGSYEQYF. CDR3 in DNA: TGCAGTGCAGCCGGGACTAGCGGCTCCTACGAGCAGTACTTC.

The rearrangement joins TRBV6-2 or TRBV6-3 to TRBJ1-2, with 7 positions matching TRBD1. Trimming cost V 5 bases and J 4 bases; bases outside gene matches: 10. CDR3 length equals 15 residues. Germline CDR1 and CDR2: MNHEY and SVGEGT. The CDR3 loop is CASSRWDSLPYGYTF. The CDR3 nucleotides read TGTGCCAGCAGTCGGTGGGACAGTCTTCCCTATGGCTACACCTTC.

The V call is TRBV4-3, the J call TRBJ2-4; TRBD2 matches 9 bases. CDR1 LGHNA and CDR2 YSLEER come from the germline V gene. This CDR3 has 17 residues. Trimming removed 0 bases from V and 0 bases from J; junction bases left unmatched: 3. For the CDR3, the DNA is TGCGCCAGCAGCCAAGATGTAGCGGGGGTAGCCAAAAACATTCAGTACTTC. As protein: CASSQDVAGVAKNIQYF.

This clonotype was detected only a few times. V and J are TRBV6-1 and TRBJ1-6; D gene unclear. Germline V CDR1 and CDR2: MNHNS, SASEGT. The V gene lost 6 bases and the J gene lost 0 bases, with 6 bases spanning the gap. The CDR3 has 14 residues. CDR3 sequence: CASSRSSYNSPLHF. In DNA, the CDR3 is TGTGCCAGCAGCCGGAGCTCCTATAATTCACCCCTCCACTTT.

The CDR3 spells CASSLTPGSPNTGELFF. The CDR3 bases are TGTGCCAGCAGCTTAACGCCAGGGTCCCCGAACACCGGGGAGCTGTTTTTT. The V gene is TRBV7-6, the J gene TRBJ2-2; maybe TRBD1 (5 bases). The ends were cut back, 2 bases at V and 0 bases at J, with 13 bases in the middle. This CDR3 contains 17 residues. Germline values: CDR1 SGHVS, CDR2 FNYEAQ.

This clonotype came up a few times. CDR3 nucleotides: TGTGCCAGCAGTTTGTGGGGTATAAGCAATCAGCCCCAGCATTTT. Translating gives CASSLWGISNQPQHF. The V gene is TRBV12-3 or TRBV12-4, the J gene TRBJ1-5; no reliable D call. The CDR3 is made up of 15 amino acids. Trimming pared 3 bases from V and 1 base from J, leaving 10 bases between.

The gene calls are TRBV15 and TRBJ2-7; D gene ambiguous. Germline V gene lookup returns CDR1 LNHNV and CDR2 YYDKDF (reference sequence). There are 12 residues in the CDR3. Trimming removed 5 bases at V and 4 bases at J, with 9 bases between. The DNA for the CDR3 is TGTGCCACCAGCGGAAACCTATACGAGCAGTACTTC. Protein sequence: CATSGNLYEQYF.

This clonotype came up a few times. This chain joins TRBV12-3 or TRBV12-4 and TRBJ2-2; D is perhaps TRBD2 (6 bases). This CDR3 is built from 17 residues. V was shortened by 6 bases and J by 1 base, with 18 bases between the two germline ends. CDR3 in amino acids: CASRPIQRAKNTGELFF. CDR3 nucleotides: TGTGCCAGCAGACCTATCCAGCGGGCAAAGAACACCGGGGAGCTGTTTTTT.

The sample holds a few counts of this clonotype. The V call is TRBV20-1, the J call TRBJ1-5; D is ambiguous. With 3 bases removed from V and 0 bases from J, the gap between germline ends came to 3 bases. Germline CDR1 DFQATT, CDR2 SNEGSKA (reference sequence). This CDR3 has 12 amino acids. CDR3: CSARYSNQPQHF. CDR3 in DNA: TGCAGTGCTAGGTATAGCAATCAGCCCCAGCATTTT.

This clonotype has more than one count but fewer than ten. This rearrangement joins TRBV20-1 to TRBJ2-5; D possibly uses TRBD1 or TRBD2 (5 bases each). The length of the CDR3 is 14 residues. Germline CDR1 DFQATT, CDR2 SNEGSKA (reference sequence). In DNA, the CDR3 is TGCAGCGCACCTCTGGGGACCTTAAAAGAGACCCAGTACTTC. It specifies CSAPLGTLKETQYF.

Ten or more counts support this clonotype. This sequence joins TRBV6-2 or TRBV6-3 and TRBJ1-5, with 10 positions matching TRBD1. CDR3 length: 16 residues. Germline CDR1 reads MNHEY; CDR2 reads SVGEGT. The V and J ends lost 6 bases and 6 bases, in that order; junction bases with no gene match: 11. The CDR3 here is CASRLPGQGIGQPQHF. The CDR3 DNA follows: TGTGCCAGCAGACTTCCGGGACAGGGGATTGGTCAGCCCCAGCATTTT.

This clonotype was counted between two and nine times. V is TRBV3-1 and J is TRBJ2-7; D uncertain. V lost 1 base and J 3 bases, leaving 4 bases between the germline ends. This CDR3 has 12 amino acids. Germline lookup yields CDR1 LGHDT and CDR2 YNNKEL (reference sequence). CDR3 sequence reads: CASSQADYEQYF. In nucleotides, the CDR3 is TGTGCCAGCAGCCAAGCCGACTACGAGCAGTACTTC.

This clonotype has only a few counts. The chain joins TRBV5-1 to TRBJ1-1; D ambiguous. V lost 4 bases and J lost 2, with 12 bases in between. The CDR3 is made up of 14 amino acids. Germline V gene sequence: CDR1 SGHRS, CDR2 YFSETQ. This CDR3 is CASSHIPRNTEAFF. The DNA of the CDR3 is TGCGCCAGCAGCCATATTCCAAGAAACACTGAAGCTTTCTTT.

The genes are TRBV6-1 and TRBJ2-7; D is perhaps TRBD1 or TRBD2 (5 bases each). From germline, CDR1 is MNHNS and CDR2 SASEGT. Trimming cost V 6 bases and J 3 bases, with 18 bases left between them. CDR3 length: 15 residues. CDR3 protein: CASSPGTTPGYEQYF. CDR3 DNA: TGTGCCAGCAGCCCCGGGACGACACCCGGCTACGAGCAGTACTTC.

In its sample, this clonotype was seen many times. The rearrangement uses TRBV4-1 and TRBJ1-5; no firm D call. Germline V CDR1 and CDR2: MGHRA, YSYEKL. The CDR3 runs to 12 residues. V was cut by 4 bases and J by 6 bases, with 7 bases left in between. CDR3 DNA: TGCGCCAGCAGCCGGACCGGTCAGCCCCAGCATTTT. Protein: CASSRTGQPQHF.

This clonotype was observed a few times. The rearrangement uses TRBV5-1 and TRBJ1-1, with 9 bases identical to TRBD1. V dropped 4 bases and J dropped 4; count of bases not matched to a gene: 8. The CDR3 has 15 residues. CDR1 SGHRS and CDR2 YFSETQ come from the germline V gene. DNA for the CDR3: TGCGCCAGCAGCCCGGGGGGGACAGGGCGCACTGAAGCTTTCTTT. It yields the protein CASSPGGTGRTEAFF.

The gene calls are TRBV7-2 and TRBJ1-2, with D hard to call. Germline loops: CDR1 SGHTA, CDR2 FQGNSA. V lost 3 bases, J lost 5 bases, and 7 bases lay in between. The CDR3 is made up of 12 amino acids. CDR3 amino acids: CASSFRLYGYTF. CDR3 DNA: TGTGCCAGCAGCTTTCGACTTTATGGCTACACCTTC. Together with reference TRBV7-2 and TRBJ1-2, the CDR3 gives the full variable domain: GAGVSQSPSNKVTEKGKDVELRCDPISGHTALYWYRQSLGQGLEFLIYFQGNSAPDKSGLPSDRFSAERTGGSVSTLTIQRTQQEDSAVYLCASSFRLYGYTFGSGTRLTVV.

The V gene is TRBV18, the J gene TRBJ1-5; the match to TRBD1 covers 7 bases. In germline, CDR1 is KGHSH, CDR2 LQKENI. V dropped 0 bases and J dropped 6; count of bases not matched to a gene: 5. This CDR3 has 15 amino acids. As DNA, the CDR3 is TGTGCCAGCTCACCACCTTGGGACAGCTTTCAGCCCCAGCATTTT. Translating it yields CASSPPWDSFQPQHF.

The table lists this clonotype with a few counts. The chain uses TRBV29-1 and TRBJ2-2, with 7 bases that match TRBD2. In germline, CDR1 is SQVTM, CDR2 ANQGSEA. Germline trimming cut 5 bases from V and 5 bases from J; bases unmatched to any gene: 2. The CDR3 runs to 12 residues. The CDR3 DNA is TGCAGCGTTACGGGGGGAACCGGGGAGCTGTTTTTT. Amino acid sequence: CSVTGGTGELFF.

This clonotype was detected only a few times. The chain recombines TRBV2 with TRBJ2-1; tentative D call: TRBD1 (6 bases). The ends were cut back, 7 bases at V and 7 bases at J, with 17 bases in the middle. Looked up from germline, CDR1 is SNHLY and CDR2 is FYNNEI. The CDR3 sequence is 14 residues long. This CDR3 is CASIPKGEWNEQFF. CDR3 DNA: TGTGCCAGCATCCCTAAGGGGGAGTGGAATGAGCAGTTCTTC.

This clonotype was counted many times. The V and J genes are TRBV18 and TRBJ1-2, with a possible D match to TRBD1 (6 bases). This CDR3 has 14 amino acids. Germline V gene data show CDR1 as KGHSH and CDR2 as LQKENI. V was trimmed by 5 bases and J by 5 bases, leaving 15 bases between them. The CDR3 DNA reads TGTGCCAGCTCATCCCGGGACAAAGGTTATGGCTACACCTTC. Protein product: CASSSRDKGYGYTF.

This chain joins TRBV6-1 and TRBJ1-2; no firm D call. The CDR3 runs to 13 residues. The V gene's germline CDR1 is MNHNS and CDR2 SASEGT. Trimming took off 8 bases at V and 3 bases at J, with 13 bases between the two ends. CDR3 nucleotides: TGTGCCAGCCGTGGACCAGGCGACTATGGCTACACCTTC. Translated: CASRGPGDYGYTF.

This chain joins TRBV18 and TRBJ2-7, with 7 positions matching TRBD1. Looked up from germline, CDR1 is KGHSH and CDR2 is LQKENI. The CDR3 consists of 15 residues. Germline trimming cut 4 bases from V and 3 bases from J; bases unmatched to any gene: 9. CDR3: CASSLQAGTVYEQYF. CDR3 in DNA: TGTGCCAGCTCACTTCAGGCCGGGACAGTCTACGAGCAGTACTTC.

The table lists this clonotype with many counts. V usage is TRBV5-1 and J usage is TRBJ2-7; a possible D gene is TRBD2 (6 bases). Germline V gives CDR1 SGHRS, CDR2 YFSETQ. This CDR3 spans 12 amino acids. Trimming stripped 4 bases from V and 5 bases from J, with 10 bases between. The CDR3 loop reads CASSTLANEQYF. The DNA of the CDR3 is TGCGCCAGCAGCACCCTAGCGAACGAGCAGTACTTC.